This T cell receptor (beta chain) emerged from a study of T cell changes during pregnancy in multiple sclerosis. Sequenced by immunoSEQ multiplex PCR; TCRdb stores in-frame clones only, minus some. The sample contains 58,000 or so clones, over 90% of which appear only once. V dropped 1 base and J dropped 0 bases, with 9 bases sitting between them. This CDR3 has 15 residues. From germline, CDR1 is SGHTA and CDR2 FQGNSA. The specimen comprised CD4+ T cells from peripheral blood mononuclear cells, sampled in the third trimester of pregnancy. This receptor was obtained from a female donor with multiple sclerosis, enrolled in a pregnancy study. The chain has TRBV7-2 and TRBJ1-2; possibly TRBD1 for D (5 bases). The CDR3 region has the DNA TGTGCCAGCAGCTTAGACCGACAGTCTAACTATGGCTACACCTTC. Its protein is CASSLDRQSNYGYTF.